Presented here are 22 T cell receptor beta chains from one specimen sequenced in a study of blood T cell repertoires in COVID-19. Clones were sequenced by immunoSEQ multiplex PCR, and TCRdb holds only the in-frame ones, with some missing. In the table there are some 150,000 clones, approximately 84% of which are singletons. The sample taken for sequencing was peripheral blood. Receptors originate from a woman aged 60-75 years with acute or convalescent COVID-19.

This clone showed up just once. The CDR3 nucleotides read TGTGCCAGCAGCCAAGTGGTCGGTTTGAACACTGAAGCTTTCTTT. Translating it yields CASSQVVGLNTEAFF. The chain carries TRBV4-2 and TRBJ1-1; D is ambiguous. The V gene lost 1 base and the J gene lost 0 bases, with 9 bases spanning the gap. Germline V gene data show CDR1 as LGHNA and CDR2 as YNFKEQ. This CDR3 is built from 15 residues.

The sample holds one count of this clone. The genes are TRBV5-1 and TRBJ2-1; 8 bases map to TRBD2. This CDR3 has 15 amino acids. V lost 1 base to trimming and J lost 4 bases; unmatched junction nucleotides: 4. Germline-derived CDR1 and CDR2 are SGHRS and YFSETQ. The CDR3 DNA is TGCGCCAGCAGCTTGACAACGGGAGGGTACAATGAGCAGTTCTTC. Protein: CASSLTTGGYNEQFF. The variable domain in full, completed from reference TRBV5-1 and TRBJ2-1, reads KAGVTQTPRYLIKTRGQQVTLSCSPISGHRSVSWYQQTPGQGLQFLFEYFSETQRNKGNFPGRFSGRQFSNSRSEMNVSTLELGDSALYLCASSLTTGGYNEQFFGPGTRLTVL.

The rearrangement links TRBV11-2 to TRBJ2-1; D is perhaps TRBD2 (6 bases). Between the trimmed V and J ends, which lost 4 bases and 5 bases, there was a span of 12 bases. CDR3 length: 14 residues. Germline V gives CDR1 SGHAT, CDR2 FQNNGV. The CDR3 DNA sequence: TGTGCCAGCAGCTCGGGGGTGGGGCACAATGAGCAGTTCTTC. Translating gives CASSSGVGHNEQFF. Drawing the rest from reference TRBV11-2 and TRBJ2-1, the complete variable domain is EAGVAQSPRYKIIEKRQSVAFWCNPISGHATLYWYQQILGQGPKLLIQFQNNGVVDDSQLPKDRFSAERLKGVDSTLKIQPAKLEDSAVYLCASSSGVGHNEQFFGPGTRLTVL.

As DNA, the CDR3 is TGTGCCAGCAGCTTAGTAGCGGGGGCCCTGACAGATACGCAGTATTTT. Its translation is CASSLVAGALTDTQYF. The V gene is TRBV11-3, the J gene TRBJ2-3; 9 nucleotides agree with TRBD2. The junction had 5 bases not matched to a gene; V was cut back by 1 base and J by 3 bases. The CDR3 length is 16 residues. Germline values: CDR1 SGHNT, CDR2 YENEEA. Looking up the rest from reference TRBV11-3 and TRBJ2-3 gives the full variable domain: EAGVVQSPRYKIIEKKQPVAFWCNPISGHNTLYWYLQNLGQGPELLIRYENEEAVDDSQLPKDRFSAERLKGVDSTLKIQPAELGDSAVYLCASSLVAGALTDTQYFGPGTRLTVL.

Points on this clone: The junction departs from the called germline gene at one end, perhaps through a read error. The gene calls are TRBV3-1 (or the pseudogene TRBV3-2) and TRBJ2-3; 10 nucleotides agree with TRBD1. There are 13 residues in the CDR3. Germline V gene sequence: CDR1 LGHDT, CDR2 YNNKEL (reference sequence). The CDR3 bases are TGTGCCAGCAGCCCGACAGGGGGCACGGATGGGGATTTT. Amino acid sequence: CASSPTGGTDGDF.

This chain connects TRBV28 to TRBJ1-2; 9 positions match TRBD1. The CDR3 extends over 15 amino acids. Germline V gene lookup returns CDR1 MDHEN and CDR2 SYDVKM. V gave up 6 bases and J gave up 2 bases; unmatched junction bases: 7. CDR3 residues: CASSRDGTGNYGYTF. In nucleotides, the CDR3 is TGTGCCAGCAGCAGAGACGGGACAGGGAACTATGGCTACACCTTC.

The V and J genes are TRBV24-1 and TRBJ1-1; a weak D match, TRBD1 (5 bases). Germline values: CDR1 KGHDR, CDR2 SFDVKD. Trimming took off 4 bases at V and 4 bases at J, with 21 bases between the two ends. This CDR3 is built from 17 residues. This CDR3 is CATSDGEGKRHSTEAFF. As DNA, the CDR3 is TGTGCCACCAGTGACGGGGAGGGGAAAAGGCACTCCACTGAAGCTTTCTTT.

The chain links TRBV19 to TRBJ1-2, with 9 bases that match TRBD1. CDR1 LNHDA and CDR2 SQIVND come from the germline V gene (reference sequence). The trim removed 5 bases at V and 5 bases at J, leaving 6 bases unmatched. The CDR3 contains 14 residues. In DNA form, the CDR3 reads TGTGCCAGTAGTGAAACAGGGGGCCTATATGGCTACACCTTC. This gives the protein CASSETGGLYGYTF.

The V and J genes are TRBV18 and TRBJ2-1; 13 bases fit TRBD2. V shed 3 bases, J shed 5 bases, and the junction held 7 bases outside the gene matches. This CDR3 comprises 17 residues. Germline assignment: CDR1 KGHSH and CDR2 LQKENI. As DNA, the CDR3 is TGTGCCAGCTCACCTCGGACTAGCGGGGGTGGAAACAATGAGCAGTTCTTC. This encodes CASSPRTSGGGNNEQFF.

The chain recombines TRBV28 with TRBJ2-2, with 10 bases that match TRBD2. Germline-derived CDR1 and CDR2 are MDHEN and SYDVKM. The ends lost 1 base at V and 6 bases at J; junction bases unmatched: 11. CDR3 length: 18 amino acids. CDR3 bases: TGTGCCAGCAGTTTATCGCGGGCTAGCGGGAGTAGAGCCGGGGAGCTGTTTTTT. Amino acids: CASSLSRASGSRAGELFF.

This clone was picked up many times. The CDR3 bases are TGTGCCAGCAGCCAAAGACAGGGCTGGTCACCCCTCCACTTT. Encoded protein: CASSQRQGWSPLHF. J is TRBJ1-6 and V is TRBV7-2; 7 bases match TRBD1. V shed 5 bases, J shed 10 bases, and the junction held 8 bases outside the gene matches. The CDR3 covers 14 residues. CDR1 SGHTA and CDR2 FQGNSA come from the germline V gene.

V is TRBV4-1 and J is TRBJ2-2; 12 bases match TRBD2. The V segment lost 0 bases and the J segment 4 bases; nucleotides outside the gene matches: 6. In germline, CDR1 is MGHRA, CDR2 YSYEKL. The CDR3 extends over 18 amino acids. CDR3 protein: CASSQDASGRVTTGELFF. The CDR3 DNA follows: TGCGCCAGCAGCCAAGATGCTAGCGGGAGGGTAACCACCGGGGAGCTGTTTTTT.

The V gene is TRBV1, the J gene TRBJ2-2; the listed D gene, TRBD2, was not tested against the DNA. TRBV1 is noted as a pseudogene. The CDR3 consists of 17 residues. The CDR3: CTSSQDPREGMIGELFF. CDR3 bases: TGCACCAGCAGCCAAGATCCGCGGGAGGGAATGATCGGGGAGCTGTTTTTT.

In the case of this clone: The sample contains more than one DNA sequence encoding this CDR3. CDR3 in amino acids: CASSLWGAYGYTF. The CDR3 DNA follows: TGTGCCAGCAGTTTATGGGGGGCCTATGGCTACACCTTC. The genes are TRBV28 and TRBJ1-2; perhaps TRBD1 as D (6 bases). The CDR3 totals 13 residues. The ends were cut back, 0 bases at V and 4 bases at J, with 6 bases in the middle. Germline V lookup: CDR1 MDHEN, CDR2 SYDVKM.

The rearrangement joins TRBV12-3 or TRBV12-4 to TRBJ1-5, with D maybe TRBD1 (5 bases). V was clipped by 1 base and J by 11 bases, with 9 bases between them. This CDR3 has 12 residues. This chain's CDR3 is CASSLEGEAQHF. The CDR3 coding sequence is TGTGCCAGCAGTTTAGAAGGGGAGGCCCAGCATTTT.

This clone appeared a few times. The genes are TRBV9 and TRBJ1-1; TRBD1 might be the D (6 bases). V was shortened by 1 base and J by 0 bases, with 10 bases between the two germline ends. The CDR3 contains 15 residues. The germline CDR1 and CDR2 sequences are SGDLS and YYNGEE. The CDR3 coding sequence is TGTGCCAGCAGCGTAACAGGGCTTATGAACACTGAAGCTTTCTTT. Translating gives CASSVTGLMNTEAFF.

The chain uses TRBV28 and TRBJ2-1; 8 positions agree with TRBD2. Germline values: CDR1 MDHEN, CDR2 SYDVKM. The CDR3 is 15 amino acids. Trimming took 2 bases from V and 2 from J; bases not matched to a gene: 2. The CDR3 reads CASSLTLAAYNEQFF. CDR3 nucleotide sequence: TGTGCCAGCAGTTTAACACTAGCGGCCTACAATGAGCAGTTCTTC.

The V call is TRBV10-3, the J call TRBJ1-1, with D uncertain. With 10 bases removed from V and 0 bases from J, the gap between germline ends came to 9 bases. This CDR3 contains 12 residues. Looked up from germline, CDR1 is ENHRY and CDR2 is SYGVKD. The CDR3 DNA reads as TGTGCCACCGGGCGGGTGAACACTGAAGCTTTCTTT. It codes for CATGRVNTEAFF.

The rearrangement links TRBV4-3 to TRBJ1-1, with D hard to call. The CDR3 runs to 15 residues. Trimming removed 0 bases from V and 1 base from J, with 9 bases in between. Germline V gene data show CDR1 as LGHNA and CDR2 as YSLEER. The CDR3 nucleotides read TGCGCCAGCAGCCAAGATCGTGGAGGGAACACTGAAGCTTTCTTT. This gives the protein CASSQDRGGNTEAFF.

The DNA of the CDR3 is TGCAGCGGAGAACAGAGGAACACTGAAGCTTTCTTT. This translates into CSGEQRNTEAFF. This chain joins TRBV29-1 and TRBJ1-1; D unclear. The CDR3 is 12 amino acids. Germline CDR1 SQVTM, CDR2 ANQGSEA. V was shortened by 7 bases and J by 1 base, with 10 bases between the two germline ends.

In this sample, this clone turned up a few times. This chain joins TRBV28 and TRBJ2-6; 7 bases match TRBD1. With 3 bases clipped from V and 1 base from J, the junction kept 6 bases outside the gene matches. CDR1 and CDR2 (germline): MDHEN, SYDVKM. CDR3 length equals 17 residues. CDR3 nucleotides: TGTGCCAGCAGTTTGGACAGGTGGGAATCTGGGGCCAACGTCCTGACTTTC. Its protein is CASSLDRWESGANVLTF.

CDR3: CATSPRTQETQYF. The CDR3 nucleotides read TGTGCCACCAGCCCGCGGACACAAGAGACCCAGTACTTC. This chain joins TRBV15 and TRBJ2-5, with D possibly matching TRBD1 (5 bases). This CDR3 is built from 13 residues. Germline assignment: CDR1 LNHNV and CDR2 YYDKDF (reference sequence). Deletions cut 5 bases from V and 2 bases from J, with 9 bases between.